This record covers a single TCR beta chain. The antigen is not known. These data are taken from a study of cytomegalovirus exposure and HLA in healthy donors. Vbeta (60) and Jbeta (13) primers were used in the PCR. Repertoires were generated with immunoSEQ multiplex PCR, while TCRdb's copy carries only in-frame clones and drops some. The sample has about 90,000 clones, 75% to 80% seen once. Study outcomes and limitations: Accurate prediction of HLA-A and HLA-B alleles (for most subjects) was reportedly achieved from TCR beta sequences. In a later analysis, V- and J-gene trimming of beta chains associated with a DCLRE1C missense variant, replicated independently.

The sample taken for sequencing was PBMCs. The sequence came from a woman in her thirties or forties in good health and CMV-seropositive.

CDR3 residues: CASSLVPGHNRGSLGEQYF. The CDR3 DNA reads TGTGCCAGCAGCTTAGTACCGGGACATAACAGGGGTAGCCTAGGCGAGCAGTACTTC. The rearrangement joins TRBV11-2 to TRBJ2-7; the match to TRBD1 covers 7 bases. The length of the CDR3 is 19 residues. With 1 base clipped from V and 6 bases from J, the junction kept 21 bases outside the gene matches. Germline lookup yields CDR1 SGHAT and CDR2 FQNNGV.